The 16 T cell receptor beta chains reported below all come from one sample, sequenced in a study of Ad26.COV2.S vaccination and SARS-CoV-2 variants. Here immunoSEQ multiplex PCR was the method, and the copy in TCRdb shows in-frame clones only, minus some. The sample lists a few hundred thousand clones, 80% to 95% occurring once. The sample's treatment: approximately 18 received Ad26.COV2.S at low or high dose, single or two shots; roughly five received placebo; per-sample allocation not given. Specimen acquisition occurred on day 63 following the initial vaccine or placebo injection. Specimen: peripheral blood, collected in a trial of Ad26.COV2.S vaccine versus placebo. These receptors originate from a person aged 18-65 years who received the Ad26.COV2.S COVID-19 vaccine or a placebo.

The CDR3 loop reads CASSLGYAGELFF. In DNA, the CDR3 is TGTGCCAGCAGTTTAGGGTACGCCGGGGAGCTGTTTTTT. The chain is built from TRBV12-3 or TRBV12-4 and TRBJ2-2, with D hard to call. CDR3 length: 13 residues. With 1 base removed from V and 6 bases from J, the gap between germline ends came to 6 bases.

CDR3 coding DNA: TGTGCCAGTAGCCGAGCGGGAGGGACATACAATGAGCAGTTCTTC. It is translated as CASSRAGGTYNEQFF. This chain connects TRBV19 to TRBJ2-1, with TRBD2 identical over 10 bases. The V segment lost 6 bases and the J segment 4 bases; nucleotides outside the gene matches: 6. This CDR3 is 15 amino acids long. The germline gives CDR1 LNHDA, CDR2 SQIVND (reference sequence). The whole variable domain, remainder taken from reference TRBV19 and TRBJ2-1, is DGGITQSPKYLFRKEGQNVTLSCEQNLNHDAMYWYRQDPGQGLRLIYYSQIVNDFQKGDIAEGYSVSREKKESFPLTVTSAQKNPTAFYLCASSRAGGTYNEQFFGPGTRLTVL.

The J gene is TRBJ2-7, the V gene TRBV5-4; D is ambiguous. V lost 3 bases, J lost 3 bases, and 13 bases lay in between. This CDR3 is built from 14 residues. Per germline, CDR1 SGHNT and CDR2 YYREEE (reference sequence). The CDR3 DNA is TGTGCCAGCAGCTCCGGACCTTTAAACTACGAGCAGTACTTC. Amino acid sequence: CASSSGPLNYEQYF.

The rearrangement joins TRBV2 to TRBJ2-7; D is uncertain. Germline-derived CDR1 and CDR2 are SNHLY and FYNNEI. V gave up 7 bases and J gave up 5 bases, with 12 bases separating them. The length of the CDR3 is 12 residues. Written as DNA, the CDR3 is TGTGCCAGCAACCGAGGAACGGACGAGCAGTACTTC. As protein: CASNRGTDEQYF.

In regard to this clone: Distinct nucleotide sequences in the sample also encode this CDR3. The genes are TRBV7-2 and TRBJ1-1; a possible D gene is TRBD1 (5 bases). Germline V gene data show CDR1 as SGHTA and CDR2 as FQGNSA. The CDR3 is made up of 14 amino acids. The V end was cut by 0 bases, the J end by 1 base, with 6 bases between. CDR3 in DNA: TGTGCCAGCAGCTTAGCGGGGGGGAACACTGAAGCTTTCTTT. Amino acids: CASSLAGGNTEAFF.

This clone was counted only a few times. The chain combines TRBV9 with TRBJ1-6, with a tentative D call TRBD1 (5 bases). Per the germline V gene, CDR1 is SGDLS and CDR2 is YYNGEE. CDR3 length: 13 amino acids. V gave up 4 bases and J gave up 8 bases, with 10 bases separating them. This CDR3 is CASSPDRYSPLHF. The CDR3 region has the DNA TGTGCCAGCAGCCCCGACAGATATTCACCCCTCCACTTT.

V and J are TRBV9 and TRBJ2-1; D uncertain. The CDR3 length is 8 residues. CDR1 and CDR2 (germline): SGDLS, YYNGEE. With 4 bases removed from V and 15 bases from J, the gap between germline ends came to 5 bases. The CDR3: CASSLTFF. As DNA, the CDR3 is TGTGCCAGCAGCCTCACGTTCTTC.

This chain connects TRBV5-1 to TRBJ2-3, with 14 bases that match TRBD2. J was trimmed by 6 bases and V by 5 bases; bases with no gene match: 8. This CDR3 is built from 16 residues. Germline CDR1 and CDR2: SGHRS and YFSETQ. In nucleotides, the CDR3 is TGCGCCAGCAGGATCGGGACTAGCGGGAGTACTGATACGCAGTATTTT. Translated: CASRIGTSGSTDTQYF.

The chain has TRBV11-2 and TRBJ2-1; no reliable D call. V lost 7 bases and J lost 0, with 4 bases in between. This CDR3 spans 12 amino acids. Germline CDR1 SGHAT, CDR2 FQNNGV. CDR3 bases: TGTGCCAGCAAAAGCTCCTACAATGAGCAGTTCTTC. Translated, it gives CASKSSYNEQFF.

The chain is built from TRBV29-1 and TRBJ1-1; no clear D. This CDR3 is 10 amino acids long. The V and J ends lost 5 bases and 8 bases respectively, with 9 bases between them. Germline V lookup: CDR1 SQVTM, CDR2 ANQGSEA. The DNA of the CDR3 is TGCAGCGTTTTAGGTCGAGAAGCTTTCTTT. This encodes CSVLGREAFF.

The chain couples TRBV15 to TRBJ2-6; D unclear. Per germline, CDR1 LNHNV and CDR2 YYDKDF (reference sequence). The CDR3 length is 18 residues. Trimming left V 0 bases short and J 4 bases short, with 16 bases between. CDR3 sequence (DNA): TGTGCCACCAGCAGAGATTTAGGGCCCCCCCCCGGGGCCAACGTCCTGACTTTC. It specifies CATSRDLGPPPGANVLTF.

In DNA form, the CDR3 reads TGTGCCAGCAGCACTAGCGGGAGAGGCCACAATGAGCAGTTCTTC. The encoded protein is CASSTSGRGHNEQFF. The V and J genes are TRBV6-5 and TRBJ2-1, with TRBD2 matching 11 bases. Germline V gene sequence: CDR1 MNHEY, CDR2 SVGAGI. The ends lost 6 bases at V and 5 bases at J; junction bases unmatched: 6. CDR3 length: 15 amino acids.

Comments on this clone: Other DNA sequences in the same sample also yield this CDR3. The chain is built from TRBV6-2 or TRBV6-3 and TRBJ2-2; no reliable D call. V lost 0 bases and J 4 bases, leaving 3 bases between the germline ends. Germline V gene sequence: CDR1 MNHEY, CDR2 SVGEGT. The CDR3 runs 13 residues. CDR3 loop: CASSYSGTGELFF. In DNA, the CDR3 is TGTGCCAGCAGTTACTCGGGCACCGGGGAGCTGTTTTTT.

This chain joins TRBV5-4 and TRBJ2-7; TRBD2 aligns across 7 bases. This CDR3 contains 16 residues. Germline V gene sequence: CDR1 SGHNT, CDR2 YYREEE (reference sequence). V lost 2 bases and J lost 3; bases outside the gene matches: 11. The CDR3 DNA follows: TGTGCCAGCAGCTTAAGGCCGCTAGCGGCACTCTACGAGCAGTACTTC. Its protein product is CASSLRPLAALYEQYF.

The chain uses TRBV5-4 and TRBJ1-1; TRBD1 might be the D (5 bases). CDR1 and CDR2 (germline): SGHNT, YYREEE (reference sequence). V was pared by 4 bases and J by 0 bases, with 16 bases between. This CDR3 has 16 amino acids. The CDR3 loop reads CASSPRGGYVNTEAFF. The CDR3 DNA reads TGTGCCAGCAGCCCCCGGGGCGGATACGTGAACACTGAAGCTTTCTTT.

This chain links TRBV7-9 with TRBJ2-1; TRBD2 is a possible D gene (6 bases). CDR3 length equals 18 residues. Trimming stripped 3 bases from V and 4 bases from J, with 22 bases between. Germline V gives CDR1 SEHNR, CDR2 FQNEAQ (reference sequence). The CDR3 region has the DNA TGTGCCAGCAGCTTCGGGGAAGGCGGGGCGGAGTTATACAATGAGCAGTTCTTC. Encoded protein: CASSFGEGGAELYNEQFF.